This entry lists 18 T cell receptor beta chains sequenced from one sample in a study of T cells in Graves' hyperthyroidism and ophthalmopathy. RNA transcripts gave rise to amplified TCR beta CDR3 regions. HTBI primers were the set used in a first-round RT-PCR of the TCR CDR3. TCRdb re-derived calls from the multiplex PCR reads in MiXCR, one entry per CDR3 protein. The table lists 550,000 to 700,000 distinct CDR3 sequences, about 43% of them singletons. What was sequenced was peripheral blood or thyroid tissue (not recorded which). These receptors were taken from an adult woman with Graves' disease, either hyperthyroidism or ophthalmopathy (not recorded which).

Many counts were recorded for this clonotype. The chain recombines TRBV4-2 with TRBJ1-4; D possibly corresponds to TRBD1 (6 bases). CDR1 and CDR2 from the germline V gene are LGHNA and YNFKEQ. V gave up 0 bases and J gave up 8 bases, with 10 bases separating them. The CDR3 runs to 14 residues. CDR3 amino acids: CASSQDRGSEKLFF. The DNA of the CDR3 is TGTGCCAGCAGCCAAGACAGGGGAAGCGAAAAACTGTTTTTT.

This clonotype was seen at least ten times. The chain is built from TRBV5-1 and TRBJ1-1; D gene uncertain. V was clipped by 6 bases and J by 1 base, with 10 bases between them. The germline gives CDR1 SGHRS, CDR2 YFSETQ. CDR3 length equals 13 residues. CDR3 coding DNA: TGCGCCAGCATGAGGGTTCCGAACACTGAAGCTTTCTTT. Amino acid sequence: CASMRVPNTEAFF.

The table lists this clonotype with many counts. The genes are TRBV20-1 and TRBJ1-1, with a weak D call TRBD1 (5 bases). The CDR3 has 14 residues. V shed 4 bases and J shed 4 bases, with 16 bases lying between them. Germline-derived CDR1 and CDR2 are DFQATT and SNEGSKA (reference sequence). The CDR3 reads CSAKPPNRPTEAFF. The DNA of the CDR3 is TGCAGTGCTAAACCCCCCAACAGGCCCACTGAAGCTTTCTTT.

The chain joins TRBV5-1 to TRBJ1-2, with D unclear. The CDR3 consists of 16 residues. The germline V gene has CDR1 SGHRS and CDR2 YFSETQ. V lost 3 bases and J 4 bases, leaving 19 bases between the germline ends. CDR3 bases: TGCGCCAGCAGCTGGGAATTACAGAGAGGAGGCTATGGCTACACCTTC. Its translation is CASSWELQRGGYGYTF.

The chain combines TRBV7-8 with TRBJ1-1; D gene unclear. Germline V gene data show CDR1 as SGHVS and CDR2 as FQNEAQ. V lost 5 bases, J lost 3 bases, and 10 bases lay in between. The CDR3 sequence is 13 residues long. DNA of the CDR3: TGTGCCAGCAGCCGAGCGGGATACACTGAAGCTTTCTTT. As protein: CASSRAGYTEAFF. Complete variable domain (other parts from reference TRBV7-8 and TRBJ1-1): GAGVSQSPRYKVAKRGQDVALRCDPISGHVSLFWYQQALGQGPEFLTYFQNEAQLDKSGLPSDRFFAERPEGSVSTLKIQRTQQEDSAVYLCASSRAGYTEAFFGQGTRLTVV.

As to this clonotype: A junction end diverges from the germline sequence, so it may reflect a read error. The DNA of the CDR3 is TGTGCCAGCAGCCAACCAGGGACAGGGGACACTGAAGCTTTCTTT. It encodes CASSQPGTGDTEAFF. J is TRBJ1-1 and V is TRBV5-1; 10 positions agree with TRBD1. This CDR3 has 15 amino acids. Germline assignment: CDR1 SGHRS and CDR2 YFSETQ.

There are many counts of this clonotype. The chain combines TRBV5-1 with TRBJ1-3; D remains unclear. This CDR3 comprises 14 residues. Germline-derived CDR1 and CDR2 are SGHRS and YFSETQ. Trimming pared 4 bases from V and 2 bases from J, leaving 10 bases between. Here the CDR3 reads CASSPQVTGNTIYF. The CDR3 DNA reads TGCGCCAGCAGCCCTCAGGTGACTGGAAACACCATATATTTT.

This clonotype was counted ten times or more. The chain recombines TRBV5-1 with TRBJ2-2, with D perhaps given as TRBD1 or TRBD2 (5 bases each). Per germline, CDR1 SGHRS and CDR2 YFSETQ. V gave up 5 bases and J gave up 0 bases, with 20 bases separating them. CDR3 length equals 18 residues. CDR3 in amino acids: CASSHNQPGLANTGELFF. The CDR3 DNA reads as TGCGCCAGCAGTCATAACCAACCGGGGCTCGCGAACACCGGGGAGCTGTTTTTT.

In DNA form, the CDR3 reads TGTGCCACCAGTGACGGACGGAACACTGAAGCTTTCTTT. Translated: CATSDGRNTEAFF. The J gene is TRBJ1-1, the V gene TRBV24-1; the D is unclear. The CDR3 is 13 amino acids. The V end was cut by 4 bases, the J end by 1 base, with 6 bases between. The V gene's germline CDR1 is KGHDR and CDR2 SFDVKD.

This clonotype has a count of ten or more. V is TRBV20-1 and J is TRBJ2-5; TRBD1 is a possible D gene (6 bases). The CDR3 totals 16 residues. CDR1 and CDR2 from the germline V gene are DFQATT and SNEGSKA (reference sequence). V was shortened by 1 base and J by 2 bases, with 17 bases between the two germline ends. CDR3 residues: CSARGIGGNPQETQYF. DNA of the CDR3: TGCAGTGCTAGAGGAATAGGGGGTAACCCACAAGAGACCCAGTACTTC.

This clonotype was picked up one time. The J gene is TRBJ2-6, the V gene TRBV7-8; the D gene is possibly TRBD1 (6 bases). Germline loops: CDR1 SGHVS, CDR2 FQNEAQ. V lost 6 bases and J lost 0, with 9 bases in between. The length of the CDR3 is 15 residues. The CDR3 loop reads CASRRQDSGANVLTF. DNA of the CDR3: TGTGCCAGCAGGAGACAGGACTCTGGGGCCAACGTCCTGACTTTC.

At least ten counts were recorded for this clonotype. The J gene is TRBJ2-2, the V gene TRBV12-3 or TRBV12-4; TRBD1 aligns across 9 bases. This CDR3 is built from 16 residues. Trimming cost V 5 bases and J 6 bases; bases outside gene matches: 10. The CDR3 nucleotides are TGTGCCAGCAGTCACCCCGGGACAGGGTTTGCCGGGGAGCTGTTTTTT. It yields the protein CASSHPGTGFAGELFF.

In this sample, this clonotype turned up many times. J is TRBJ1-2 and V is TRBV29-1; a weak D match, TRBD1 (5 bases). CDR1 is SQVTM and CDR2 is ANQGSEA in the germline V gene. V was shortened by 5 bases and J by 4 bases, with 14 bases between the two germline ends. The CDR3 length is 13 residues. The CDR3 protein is CSVPTALTYGYTF. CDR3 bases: TGCAGCGTTCCGACAGCCTTAACCTATGGCTACACCTTC.

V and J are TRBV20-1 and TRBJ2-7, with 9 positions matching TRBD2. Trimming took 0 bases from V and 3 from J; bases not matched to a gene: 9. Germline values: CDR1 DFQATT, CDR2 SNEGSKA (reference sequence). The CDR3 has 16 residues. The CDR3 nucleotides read TGCAGTGCTAGAGAAGTCGGCGGGAGGGGTCTCTACGAGCAGTACTTC. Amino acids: CSAREVGGRGLYEQYF.

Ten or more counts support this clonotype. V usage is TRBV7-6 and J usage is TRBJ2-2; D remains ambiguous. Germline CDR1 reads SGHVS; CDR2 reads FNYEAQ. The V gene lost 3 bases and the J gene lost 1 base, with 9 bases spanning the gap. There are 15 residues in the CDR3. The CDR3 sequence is CASSFFGENTGELFF. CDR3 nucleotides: TGTGCCAGCAGCTTTTTTGGAGAGAACACCGGGGAGCTGTTTTTT.

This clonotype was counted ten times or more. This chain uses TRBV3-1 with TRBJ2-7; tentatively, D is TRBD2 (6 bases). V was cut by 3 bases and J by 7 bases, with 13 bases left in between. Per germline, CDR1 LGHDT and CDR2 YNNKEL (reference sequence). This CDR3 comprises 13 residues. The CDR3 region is CASSQQAAGEQYF. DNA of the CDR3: TGTGCCAGCAGCCAGCAGGCCGCGGGGGAGCAGTACTTC.

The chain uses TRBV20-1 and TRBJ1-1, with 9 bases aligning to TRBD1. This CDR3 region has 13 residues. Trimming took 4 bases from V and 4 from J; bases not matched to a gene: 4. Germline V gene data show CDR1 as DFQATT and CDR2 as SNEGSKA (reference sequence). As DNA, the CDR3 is TGCAGTGCTACCGGGACAGGGTTCACTGAAGCTTTCTTT. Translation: CSATGTGFTEAFF.

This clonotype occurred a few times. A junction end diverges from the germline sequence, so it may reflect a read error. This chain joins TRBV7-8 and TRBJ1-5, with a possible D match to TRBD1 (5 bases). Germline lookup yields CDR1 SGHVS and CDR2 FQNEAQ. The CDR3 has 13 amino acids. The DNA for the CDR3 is TGTGCCAGCAGCTTAAGGAGACAGCCGCCCCGGCATTTT. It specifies CASSLRRQPPRHF.